Listed below are T cell receptor beta chains from one sample, sequenced in a study of T cell responses to AZD1222 COVID-19 vaccine. The data were produced by immunoSEQ multiplex PCR, yet TCRdb's version contains in-frame clones alone and is incomplete. The sample includes about 150,000 clones, around 87% of them seen just once. This specimen was peripheral blood, taken 28 days after the second AZD1222 dose. Source of these receptors: an adult who received the AZD1222 COVID-19 vaccine. Each CDR3 is given with its conserved first and last residue. A D gene is named only where the DNA matches it firmly. Size tells how often a clone was seen (once, few, many) or the class of an expanded clone, and some rows leave it out.

TRBV7-3	once	TRBJ2-3	-	TGTGCCAGCAGCCCCTACAGGACAGATACGCAGTATTTT	CASSPYRTDTQYF
TRBV28	-	TRBJ1-2	-	TGTGCCAGCACACAGAACTATGGCTACACCTTC	CASTQNYGYTF
TRBV4-3	-	TRBJ2-1	TRBD2	TGCGCCAGCAGCCACCTGCCGACTAGCGCGCGCAATGAGCAGTTCTTC	CASSHLPTSARNEQFF
TRBV21-1	-	TRBJ2-7	-	TGTGCCAGCAGCAAAGCGCTTCGGGGCTCCTACGAGCAGTACTTC	CASSKALRGSYEQYF
TRBV14	once	TRBJ1-2	-	TGTGCCAGCAGCCAAGTACGAGGGATTACTAACTATGGCTACACCTTC	CASSQVRGITNYGYTF
TRBV15	-	TRBJ2-1	TRBD2	TGTGCCACCAGCAGGGAGGGACTAGCGGGGTTCAATGAGCAGTTCTTC	CATSREGLAGFNEQFF
TRBV29-1	-	TRBJ2-7	TRBD1	TGCAGCGTCGGACAGGCTCAAGGAGAGCAGTACTTC	CSVGQAQGEQYF
TRBV21-1	-	TRBJ2-1	-	TGTGCCAGCAGCCTACACAGGGCATCTTACAATGAGCAGTTCTTC	CASSLHRASYNEQFF
TRBV29-1	-	TRBJ1-6	-	TGCAGCACCCGGGTACAGGAGAGCTCCTATAATTCACCCCTCCACTTT	CSTRVQESSYNSPLHF
TRBV2	-	TRBJ1-2	-	TGTGCCAGCAGTCCTCAGGGTCCAGGATCCTATGGCTACACCTTC	CASSPQGPGSYGYTF
TRBV7-9	-	TRBJ2-7	-	TGTGCCAGCAGCGCCTCGGGCTCCTTGGTAGAGCAGTACTTC	CASSASGSLVEQYF
TRBV28	-	TRBJ2-7	TRBD2	TGTGCCAGCACAACGGGACTAGCTTACGAGCAGTACTTC	CASTTGLAYEQYF
TRBV6-5	-	TRBJ2-7	TRBD1	TGTGCCACTCGACAGGGATCGACCTCCTACGAGCAGTACTTC	CATRQGSTSYEQYF
TRBV7-9	-	TRBJ1-2	TRBD1	TGTGCCAGCAGCCTATTCGGCACAGGGGGTGGCTACACCTTC	CASSLFGTGGGYTF
TRBV30	-	TRBJ1-5	TRBD1	TGTGCCTGGACCAGGGGGCGCGGGAATCAGCCCCAGCATTTT	CAWTRGRGNQPQHF
TRBV7-9	-	TRBJ1-1	-	TGTGCCAGCAGCTTAGGGCAGAGGTTGGCGGAAGCTTTCTTT	CASSLGQRLAEAFF
TRBV27	once	TRBJ2-5	-	TGTGCCAGCAGTGGAGGGTGGGCTAGCCGCGAGACCCAGTACTTC	CASSGGWASRETQYF
TRBV2	-	TRBJ1-5	-	TGTGCCAGCAGTGATGGTTGGAGCAATCAGCCCCAGCATTTT	CASSDGWSNQPQHF
TRBV27	-	TRBJ2-3	-	TGTGCCAGCAGTCCTCCCCTAGCACATAGCACAGATACGCAGTATTTT	CASSPPLAHSTDTQYF
TRBV6-5	once	TRBJ2-7	-	TGTGCCAGCGGCGGGAAGATTAACTACGAGCAGTACTTC	CASGGKINYEQYF
TRBV4-1	-	TRBJ2-5	-	TGCGCCAGCAGCCAAGATAGAGGGGTGAGAGAGACCCAGTACTTC	CASSQDRGVRETQYF
TRBV24-1	-	TRBJ2-1	TRBD2	TGTGCCACCTCCGGCGGGAGTACCTACAATGAGCAGTTCTTC	CATSGGSTYNEQFF
TRBV9	-	TRBJ1-3	TRBD1	TGTGCCAGCAGCGGCGCCGGGACAGGGCAGAGCTACTCTGGAAACACCATATATTTT	CASSGAGTGQSYSGNTIYF
TRBV19	-	TRBJ1-5	-	TGTGCCAGTAGTAGTGGCAATAGCAATCAGCCCCAGCATTTT	CASSSGNSNQPQHF
TRBV7-2	-	TRBJ1-1	-	TGTGCCAGCAGCTCCGGAGTGGCGGTGACTGAAGCTTTCTTT	CASSSGVAVTEAFF
TRBV3-1/TRBV3-2	-	TRBJ2-1	-	TGTGCCAGCAGCCAAGCCCCTCGTACTCGACAGACGAAACAAAATGAGCAGTTCTTC	CASSQAPRTRQTKQNEQFF
TRBV14	-	TRBJ2-7	TRBD1	TGTGCCAGCAGCCAAGATTTGAACAGGGGGTACGAGCAGTACTTC	CASSQDLNRGYEQYF
TRBV6-6	-	TRBJ1-2	TRBD1	TGTGCCAGCAGCCCAGGGGGCTTGGGGTATGGCTACACCTTC	CASSPGGLGYGYTF
TRBV6-5	-	TRBJ1-3	TRBD1	TGTGCCAGCAGTTACTCGAGACAGGGGTCTGGAAACACCATATATTTT	CASSYSRQGSGNTIYF
TRBV5-1	-	TRBJ2-4	-	TGCGCCAGCAGCCTGGACGGCGGAAACATTCAGTACTTC	CASSLDGGNIQYF
TRBV7-9	-	TRBJ1-5	-	TGTGCCAGCAGCTTAGGGGCAGGGCTTCCTAGCAATCAGCCCCAGCATTTT	CASSLGAGLPSNQPQHF
TRBV6-5	-	TRBJ1-2	TRBD1	TGTGCCAGCAGCTCAGACAGGGGGCGCGGCTATGGCTACACCTTC	CASSSDRGRGYGYTF
TRBV9	-	TRBJ1-2	TRBD1	TGTGCCAGCAGCGCGGAGGGACAGACTAACTATGGCTACACCTTC	CASSAEGQTNYGYTF
TRBV6-2/TRBV6-3	once	TRBJ2-2	-	TGTGCCAGCAGCCGACCCACCACCGGGGAGCTGTTTTTT	CASSRPTTGELFF
TRBV27	-	TRBJ1-5	TRBD1	TGTGCCAGCAGTTCCGCGACAGGGAGCTTTTTCAATCAGCCCCAGCATTTT	CASSSATGSFFNQPQHF
TRBV19	-	TRBJ1-4	-	TGTGCCAGTAACGAAGGAAATCGTGAAAAACTGTTTTTT	CASNEGNREKLFF
TRBV6-5	-	TRBJ2-7	TRBD1	TGTGCCAGCAGTAGACCCCGGGACAGGGGTTACGAGCAGTACTTC	CASSRPRDRGYEQYF
TRBV27	few	TRBJ1-4	-	TGTGCCAGCAGTGTCAGTGCAACTAATGAAAAACTGTTTTTT	CASSVSATNEKLFF
TRBV3-1/TRBV3-2	-	TRBJ2-5	-	TGTGCCAGCAGCCAGATGCCCCAAGAGACCCAGTACTTC	CASSQMPQETQYF
TRBV5-3	few	TRBJ2-1	-	TGTGCCAGAAGCTTTCCTCCTTTCGGGGTGAATGAGCAGTTCTTC	CARSFPPFGVNEQFF
TRBV7-9	-	TRBJ1-1	TRBD1	TGTGCCAGCAGCCGCATAGAGACAGGGCTGGAAGCTTTCTTT	CASSRIETGLEAFF
TRBV2	-	TRBJ1-3	TRBD1	TGTGCCAGCAGTGATCCCCAGGGGGCTGGAAACACCATATATTTT	CASSDPQGAGNTIYF
TRBV19	-	TRBJ2-2	TRBD2	TGTGCCAGTACCCCGGTAGCGGGAGCCGGGGAGCTGTTTTTT	CASTPVAGAGELFF
TRBV29-1	-	TRBJ2-6	-	TGCAGCGCAGCAGGGTCGCAGGGAACTGGGGCCAACGTCCTGACTTTC	CSAAGSQGTGANVLTF
TRBV15	once	TRBJ2-3	TRBD1	TGTGCCACCAGCAGAGAAGGCAGGGGGACAGGGGCAAAAGATACGCAGTATTTT	CATSREGRGTGAKDTQYF
TRBV9	-	TRBJ2-7	TRBD2	TGTGCCAGCAGCGTAGCAAGCGGGAGCTACGAGCAGTACTTC	CASSVASGSYEQYF
TRBV7-9	-	TRBJ2-5	-	TGTGCCAGCGGGACACCTAATTCCCAAGAGACCCAGTACTTC	CASGTPNSQETQYF
TRBV7-3	-	TRBJ2-2	TRBD1	TGTGCCAGCAGCCTAGGGGGCGCCGGTACCGGGGAGCTGTTTTTT	CASSLGGAGTGELFF
TRBV28	-	TRBJ2-7	-	TGTGCCAGCGCGTCGGTAGCGGCCTTCTACGAGCAGTACTTC	CASASVAAFYEQYF